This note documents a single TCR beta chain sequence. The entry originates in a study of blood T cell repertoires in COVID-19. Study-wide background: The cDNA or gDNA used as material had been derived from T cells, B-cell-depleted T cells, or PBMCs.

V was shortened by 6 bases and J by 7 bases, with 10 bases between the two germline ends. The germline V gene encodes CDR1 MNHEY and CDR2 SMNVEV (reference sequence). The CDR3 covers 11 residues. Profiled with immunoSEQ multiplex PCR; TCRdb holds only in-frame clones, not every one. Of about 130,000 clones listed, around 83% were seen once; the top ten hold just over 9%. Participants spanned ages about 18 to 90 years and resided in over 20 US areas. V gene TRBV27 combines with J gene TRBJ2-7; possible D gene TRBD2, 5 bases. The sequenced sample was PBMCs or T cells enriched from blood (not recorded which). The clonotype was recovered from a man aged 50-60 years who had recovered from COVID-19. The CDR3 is CASSLTGEQYF. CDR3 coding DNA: TGTGCCAGCAGCCTCACGGGGGAGCAGTACTTC.